The 17 T cell receptor beta chains below all came from one sample that was sequenced in a study of T cell responses to AZD1222 COVID-19 vaccine. Sequencing used immunoSEQ multiplex PCR; TCRdb keeps in-frame clones, though not all of them. The data show around 130,000 clones, about 89% seen once. This sample comprised peripheral blood, obtained on day 0 of AZD1222 vaccination. All receptors come from an adult in good health.

The chain links TRBV30 to TRBJ1-6; D gene ambiguous. The V end lost 0 bases, the J end lost 7 bases, and 10 bases lay between the germline ends. The CDR3 runs to 14 residues. CDR1 and CDR2 (germline): GTSNPN, SVGIG (reference sequence). The CDR3 is CAWSVNGVNSPLHF. The CDR3 bases are TGTGCCTGGAGTGTTAACGGAGTAAATTCACCCCTCCACTTT.

For this clone: One junction end disagrees with the germline gene, perhaps due to a read error. The chain uses TRBV27 and TRBJ1-1; 8 bases are shared with TRBD1. The CDR3 is made up of 15 amino acids. Germline assignment: CDR1 MNHEY and CDR2 SMNVEV (reference sequence). The CDR3 DNA reads TGTGCCAGCAGTCCCCGACAGGGGATGAACCCTGAAGCTTTCTTT. Translated: CASSPRQGMNPEAFF.

Only one count was recorded for this clone. V is TRBV19 and J is TRBJ1-1; 7 bases agree with TRBD1. With V trimmed by 6 bases and J by 1 base, 8 bases remained unmatched. The germline V gene has CDR1 LNHDA and CDR2 SQIVND (reference sequence). The CDR3 covers 15 residues. CDR3 sequence (DNA): TGTGCCAGTAGCTCCGTTTGGACAGGGAACACTGAAGCTTTCTTT. Translating gives CASSSVWTGNTEAFF.

The CDR3 region is CASSRPGTGVSGNTIYF. The CDR3 region has the DNA TGCGCCAGCAGCCGTCCCGGGACAGGGGTTTCTGGAAACACCATATATTTT. This sequence joins TRBV5-1 and TRBJ1-3; 10 positions agree with TRBD1. Germline CDR1 reads SGHRS; CDR2 reads YFSETQ. V trimming: 4 bases; J trimming: 1 base; junction bases outside the gene matches: 8. The CDR3 is 17 amino acids.

This clone was detected once. The rearrangement links TRBV27 to TRBJ1-2; D is ambiguous. The germline CDR1 and CDR2 sequences are MNHEY and SMNVEV (reference sequence). Trimming removed 0 bases at V and 7 bases at J, with 12 bases between. The CDR3 runs 14 residues. The CDR3 loop is CASSLSTLSGGYTF. CDR3 DNA: TGTGCCAGCAGTTTATCTACCCTTTCAGGTGGCTACACCTTC.

This clone was observed a handful of times. The chain is built from TRBV6-4 and TRBJ1-1; 8 nucleotides line up with TRBD1. Germline V CDR1 and CDR2: MRHNA, SNTAGT. The CDR3 contains 14 residues. The V and J ends lost 10 bases and 12 bases, in that order; junction bases with no gene match: 19. The CDR3 DNA sequence: TGTGCCACCCTAGCCGATGACAGGGGCCACCCGCCTTTCTTT. Its translation is CATLADDRGHPPFF.

The chain recombines TRBV7-3 with TRBJ2-5, with a possible D match to TRBD1 (7 bases). The CDR3 loop spans 14 amino acids. Germline CDR1 and CDR2: SGHTA and FQGTGA. Trimming stripped 4 bases from V and 5 bases from J, with 14 bases between. In nucleotides, the CDR3 is TGTGCCAGCAGCTCCCAGGGGGGCAGGGAGACCCAGTACTTC. Protein: CASSSQGGRETQYF.

This rearrangement joins TRBV19 to TRBJ1-2, with a weak D call TRBD1 (6 bases). V gave up 4 bases and J gave up 4 bases, with 13 bases separating them. CDR1 LNHDA and CDR2 SQIVND come from the germline V gene (reference sequence). This CDR3 has 14 residues. For the CDR3, the DNA is TGTGCCAGTAGTAGGGCCGACAGGATCTATGGCTACACCTTC. Translated: CASSRADRIYGYTF.

The chain has TRBV27 and TRBJ2-7; no clear D gene. The germline gives CDR1 MNHEY, CDR2 SMNVEV (reference sequence). The CDR3 loop spans 14 amino acids. With 3 bases removed from V and 0 bases from J, the gap between germline ends came to 9 bases. This CDR3 reads CASSFTGSSYEQYF. CDR3 DNA: TGTGCCAGCAGTTTTACGGGTAGCTCCTACGAGCAGTACTTC.

The gene calls are TRBV3-1 (or the pseudogene TRBV3-2) and TRBJ1-1; TRBD1 matches 9 bases. Germline lookup yields CDR1 LGHDT and CDR2 YNNKEL (reference sequence). The CDR3 loop spans 16 amino acids. The J segment lost 0 bases and the V segment lost 4 bases, leaving 6 bases of the junction unmatched. CDR3 region: CASSRRTGAMNTEAFF. Here the CDR3 DNA reads TGTGCCAGCAGCCGACGGACAGGGGCTATGAACACTGAAGCTTTCTTT.

The rearrangement links TRBV9 to TRBJ1-2; tentative D call: TRBD1 (6 bases). The V gene's germline CDR1 is SGDLS and CDR2 YYNGEE. Trimming took 8 bases from V and 2 from J, leaving 7 bases between them. This CDR3 is built from 11 residues. CDR3 in amino acids: CASQGNYGYTF. CDR3 DNA sequence: TGTGCCAGTCAGGGGAACTATGGCTACACCTTC.

J is TRBJ1-5 and V is TRBV6-5; no reliable D call. The CDR3 has 15 amino acids. CDR1 and CDR2 from the germline V gene are MNHEY and SVGAGI. Trimming took off 4 bases at V and 9 bases at J, with 19 bases between the two ends. This chain's CDR3 is CASSSSRKGPSPQHF. The CDR3 nucleotides read TGTGCCAGCAGTTCCTCCCGCAAAGGTCCTTCGCCCCAGCATTTT.

The J gene is TRBJ2-3, the V gene TRBV9; D uncertain. CDR3 length equals 13 residues. Germline V gene sequence: CDR1 SGDLS, CDR2 YYNGEE. The V gene lost 2 bases and the J gene lost 2 bases, with 6 bases spanning the gap. The CDR3 nucleotides are TGTGCCAGCAGCGTCCTCCTCACAGATACGCAGTATTTT. Residues: CASSVLLTDTQYF.

Written as DNA, the CDR3 is TGTGCCACCAGCAGAGAGGGGAGCCGAAGCTCCTACAATGAGCAGTTCTTC. This translates into CATSREGSRSSYNEQFF. The rearrangement uses TRBV15 and TRBJ2-1; a possible D gene is TRBD2 (5 bases). The V and J ends lost 0 bases and 0 bases respectively, with 12 bases between them. Germline V gene data show CDR1 as LNHNV and CDR2 as YYDKDF (reference sequence). The CDR3 has 17 residues.

The chain is built from TRBV30 and TRBJ1-5; the D gene is possibly TRBD1 (6 bases). Germline values: CDR1 GTSNPN, CDR2 SVGIG (reference sequence). CDR3 length: 15 residues. V shed 0 bases and J shed 5 bases, with 14 bases lying between them. The CDR3 here is CAWSVRAGVDQPQHF. The CDR3 DNA sequence: TGTGCCTGGAGTGTACGGGCAGGGGTAGATCAGCCCCAGCATTTT.

This chain connects TRBV6-5 to TRBJ1-3; D unresolved. CDR1 and CDR2 (germline): MNHEY, SVGAGI. CDR3 length equals 12 residues. Trimming removed 6 bases from V and 4 bases from J, with 7 bases in between. CDR3 sequence: CASSHAGNTIYF. CDR3 bases: TGTGCCAGCAGCCACGCGGGAAACACCATATATTTT.

The chain links TRBV2 to TRBJ1-2; D is unclear. Trimming stripped 3 bases from V and 8 bases from J, with 13 bases between. In germline, CDR1 is SNHLY, CDR2 FYNNEI. This CDR3 contains 13 residues. DNA for the CDR3: TGTGCCAGCAGTGACCCGACGGGCCGGGGCTACACCTTC. The encoded protein is CASSDPTGRGYTF.